A single sample is the source of the 21 T cell receptor beta chains below, sequenced in a study of OX40 agonist ivuxolimab in advanced cancers. Produced via immunoSEQ multiplex PCR; TCRdb's table is partial and in-frame only. The sample has 70,000 to 90,000 clones, 89% seen once; the top ten hold under 0.4%. The sequencing here drew on CD4+ or CD8+ T cells sorted from blood, taken in a trial of the OX40 agonist ivuxolimab. All receptors come from an adult with an advanced solid tumor such as melanoma, head and neck, liver or kidney cancer.

This clone was seen more than once but under ten times. This chain joins TRBV6-5 and TRBJ1-1; 7 nucleotides line up with TRBD1. V shed 7 bases, J shed 5 bases, and the junction held 7 bases outside the gene matches. Germline lookup yields CDR1 MNHEY and CDR2 SVGAGI. CDR3 length: 13 residues. Here the CDR3 DNA reads TGTGCCAGCACCAGGACAGGAAGGACTGAAGCTTTCTTT. It translates to CASTRTGRTEAFF.

The rearrangement uses TRBV29-1 and TRBJ1-1; a weak D match, TRBD1 (5 bases). Germline V gene lookup returns CDR1 SQVTM and CDR2 ANQGSEA. The CDR3 covers 12 residues. The CDR3 DNA reads as TGCGTATCTCAGGGCTTGGGCACTGAAGCTTTCTTT. Translating gives CVSQGLGTEAFF.

The CDR3 reads CAWSEGTSIADTQYF. CDR3 coding DNA: TGTGCCTGGAGTGAAGGGACTAGCATCGCAGATACGCAGTATTTT. The J gene is TRBJ2-3, the V gene TRBV30; 9 positions agree with TRBD2. CDR3 length: 15 residues. Germline CDR1 and CDR2: GTSNPN and SVGIG (reference sequence). With V trimmed by 1 base and J by 4 bases, 6 bases remained unmatched.

This rearrangement joins TRBV5-8 to TRBJ2-5; D unresolved. The V end was cut by 3 bases, the J end by 5 bases, with 5 bases between. Germline V gives CDR1 SGHTS, CDR2 YDEGEE. This CDR3 region has 11 residues. CDR3 DNA: TGTGCCAGCAGCTCGCTGGAGACCCAGTACTTC. It encodes CASSSLETQYF.

V and J are TRBV19 and TRBJ1-3; 9 nucleotides line up with TRBD1. Germline CDR1 reads LNHDA; CDR2 reads SQIVND (reference sequence). This CDR3 region has 15 residues. The V segment lost 3 bases and the J segment 2 bases; nucleotides outside the gene matches: 2. The CDR3 here is CASSIRQGAGNTIYF. The CDR3 bases are TGTGCCAGTAGTATCCGACAGGGGGCTGGAAACACCATATATTTT.

This sequence joins TRBV18 and TRBJ1-1; 9 nucleotides match TRBD1. Germline values: CDR1 KGHSH, CDR2 LQKENI. J was trimmed by 4 bases and V by 3 bases; bases with no gene match: 6. This CDR3 has 15 residues. CDR3: CASSPTGGRGTEAFF. DNA of the CDR3: TGTGCCAGCTCACCTACAGGGGGCAGGGGCACTGAAGCTTTCTTT.

The rearrangement joins TRBV27 to TRBJ2-7, with TRBD1 matching over 9 bases. Germline CDR1 is MNHEY and CDR2 is SMNVEV (reference sequence). The V segment lost 2 bases and the J segment 3 bases; nucleotides outside the gene matches: 11. The CDR3 covers 17 residues. As DNA, the CDR3 is TGTGCCAGCAGTTTAAGGGGGAGCGAGACAGGGGGCTACGAGCAGTACTTC. Protein product: CASSLRGSETGGYEQYF.

The J gene is TRBJ1-5, the V gene TRBV5-1; possibly TRBD1 for D (5 bases). The V and J ends lost 0 bases and 2 bases respectively, with 9 bases between them. The CDR3 sequence is 15 residues long. Looked up from germline, CDR1 is SGHRS and CDR2 is YFSETQ. CDR3 coding DNA: TGCGCCAGCAGCTTGGCGGGGGTTGGCAATCAGCCCCAGCATTTT. Translated, it gives CASSLAGVGNQPQHF.

This clone turned up a few times. The rearrangement links TRBV2 to TRBJ2-2, with TRBD1 as a possible D gene (5 bases). CDR3 size: 13 residues. Germline-derived CDR1 and CDR2 are SNHLY and FYNNEI. The germline V and J ends were trimmed by 2 bases and 5 bases, with 6 bases remaining between them. The CDR3 loop is CASSEKGTGELFF. DNA of the CDR3: TGTGCCAGCAGTGAAAAGGGGACCGGGGAGCTGTTTTTT.

The V call is TRBV4-3, the J call TRBJ2-3, with D maybe TRBD1 (5 bases). CDR1 is LGHNA and CDR2 is YSLEER in the germline V gene. This CDR3 is 17 amino acids long. V was clipped by 4 bases and J by 1 base, with 18 bases between them. The CDR3 protein is CASSPRDRKFGTDTQYF. Here the CDR3 DNA reads TGCGCCAGCAGCCCCCGAGACAGAAAATTTGGCACAGATACGCAGTATTTT.

The rearrangement uses TRBV6-5 and TRBJ1-2, with D possibly matching TRBD1 (5 bases). In germline, CDR1 is MNHEY, CDR2 SVGAGI. V was pared by 0 bases and J by 4 bases, with 12 bases between. This CDR3 has 15 residues. CDR3 loop: CASSYSTGGSYGYTF. The CDR3 DNA sequence: TGTGCCAGCAGTTACTCGACGGGGGGTAGCTATGGCTACACCTTC.

The rearrangement uses TRBV7-2 and TRBJ2-1; 7 bases fit TRBD2. Per germline, CDR1 SGHTA and CDR2 FQGNSA. The CDR3 runs 15 residues. J gave up 2 bases and V 5 bases, and 6 bases lay outside the gene matches. The CDR3 protein is CASSAPGLPYNEQFF. The CDR3 DNA is TGTGCCAGCAGCGCCCCGGGACTACCCTACAATGAGCAGTTCTTC.

The chain carries TRBV5-1 and TRBJ1-1; D might be TRBD1 (6 bases). Germline CDR1 reads SGHRS; CDR2 reads YFSETQ. V lost 2 bases and J lost 6, with 17 bases in between. The CDR3 consists of 15 residues. DNA of the CDR3: TGCGCCAGCAGCTTATTCCCGGGGGCGGGGGCTGAAGCTTTCTTT. As protein: CASSLFPGAGAEAFF.

CDR3 sequence: CASNTGSSGNTIYF. CDR3 bases: TGTGCCAGTAACACCGGCAGCTCTGGAAACACCATATATTTT. This chain uses TRBV19 with TRBJ1-3; D is unclear. V dropped 7 bases and J dropped 0 bases, with 10 bases sitting between them. Looked up from germline, CDR1 is LNHDA and CDR2 is SQIVND (reference sequence). This CDR3 comprises 14 residues.

The rearrangement uses TRBV12-5 and TRBJ2-7, with D hard to call. V dropped 8 bases and J dropped 3 bases, with 11 bases sitting between them. Germline V gene data show CDR1 as LGHNT and CDR2 as FRNRAP. This CDR3 region has 12 residues. For the CDR3, the DNA is TGTGCTAGTTCAACGGACGGCTACGAGCAGTACTTC. Protein product: CASSTDGYEQYF.

V usage is TRBV14 and J usage is TRBJ2-5; TRBD1 is a possible D gene (5 bases). The CDR3 runs 16 residues. Deletions cut 1 base from V and 1 base from J, with 13 bases between. Germline V CDR1 and CDR2: SGHDN, FVKESK. The CDR3 DNA follows: TGTGCCAGCAGCCAAGTCGGGTTGGGGCCCCAAGAGACCCAGTACTTC. It encodes CASSQVGLGPQETQYF.

The rearrangement links TRBV6-6 to TRBJ2-5; D gene uncertain. V lost 9 bases and J 4 bases, leaving 15 bases between the germline ends. The CDR3 has 13 amino acids. CDR1 and CDR2 from the germline V gene are MNHNY and SVGAGI (reference sequence). The CDR3 protein is CASIMTTGETQYF. CDR3 coding DNA: TGTGCCAGTATCATGACCACGGGAGAGACCCAGTACTTC.

V gene TRBV19 combines with J gene TRBJ2-1, with TRBD2 matching 9 bases. The CDR3 is made up of 17 amino acids. CDR1 is LNHDA, CDR2 SQIVND, per germline (reference sequence). V dropped 3 bases and J dropped 5; count of bases not matched to a gene: 11. CDR3 coding DNA: TGTGCCAGTAGTATTAAGAGGAGGGGACTAGCTAACAATGAGCAGTTCTTC. Translated, it gives CASSIKRRGLANNEQFF.

The genes are TRBV5-5 and TRBJ2-7, with 9 bases aligning to TRBD2. The trim removed 5 bases at V and 3 bases at J, leaving 9 bases unmatched. Germline V gene lookup returns CDR1 SGHKS and CDR2 YYEKEE (reference sequence). CDR3 length: 15 amino acids. In nucleotides, the CDR3 is TGTGCCAGCAGATATCTCGGGACTAGCCACTACGAGCAGTACTTC. Translated, it gives CASRYLGTSHYEQYF.

The chain employs TRBV6-5 and TRBJ1-2; no clear D gene. Germline CDR1 and CDR2: MNHEY and SVGAGI. CDR3 size: 13 residues. V lost 6 bases to trimming and J lost 5 bases, with 13 bases between them. The CDR3 nucleotides are TGTGCCAGCAGCAACTCAAGACGATATGGCTACACCTTC. This codes for CASSNSRRYGYTF.

This clone was picked up a small number of times. V gene TRBV18 combines with J gene TRBJ1-1; 7 nucleotides match TRBD1. The trim removed 1 base at V and 4 bases at J, leaving 6 bases unmatched. Looked up from germline, CDR1 is KGHSH and CDR2 is LQKENI. The CDR3 contains 15 residues. The CDR3 DNA sequence: TGTGCCAGCTCACCACGTACAGGGGAAGTCACTGAAGCTTTCTTT. Encoded protein: CASSPRTGEVTEAFF.